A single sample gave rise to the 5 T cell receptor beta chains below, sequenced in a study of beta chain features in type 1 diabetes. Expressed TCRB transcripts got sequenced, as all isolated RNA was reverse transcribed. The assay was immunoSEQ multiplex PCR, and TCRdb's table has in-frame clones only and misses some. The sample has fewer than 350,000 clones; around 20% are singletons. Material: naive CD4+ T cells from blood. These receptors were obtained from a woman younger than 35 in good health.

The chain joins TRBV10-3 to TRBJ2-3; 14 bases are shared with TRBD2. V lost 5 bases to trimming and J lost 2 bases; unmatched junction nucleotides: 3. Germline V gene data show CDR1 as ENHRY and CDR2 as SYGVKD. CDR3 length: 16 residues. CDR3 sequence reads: CAISKGLAGATDTQYF. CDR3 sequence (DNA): TGTGCCATCAGTAAGGGACTAGCGGGGGCCACAGATACGCAGTATTTT.

As DNA, the CDR3 is TGTGCCAGCAGCTTTGCTGGGAGCCGCTACAATGAGCAGTTCTTC. This encodes CASSFAGSRYNEQFF. The J gene is TRBJ2-1, the V gene TRBV7-9, with D possibly matching TRBD2 (5 bases). Germline V lookup: CDR1 SEHNR, CDR2 FQNEAQ (reference sequence). Trimming left V 3 bases short and J 3 bases short, with 12 bases between. This CDR3 contains 15 residues. Full variable domain (missing parts from reference TRBV7-9 and TRBJ2-1): DTGVSQNPRHKITKRGQNVTFRCDPISEHNRLYWYRQTLGQGPEFLTYFQNEAQLEKSRLLSDRFSAERPKGSFSTLEIQRTEQGDSAMYLCASSFAGSRYNEQFFGPGTRLTVL.

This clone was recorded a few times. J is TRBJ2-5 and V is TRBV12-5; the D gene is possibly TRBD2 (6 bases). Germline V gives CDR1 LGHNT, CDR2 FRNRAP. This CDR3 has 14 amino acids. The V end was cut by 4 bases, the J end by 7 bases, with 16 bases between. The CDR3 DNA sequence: TGTGCTAGTGGTTCACTAGTAACCGGGGGGACCCAGTACTTC. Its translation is CASGSLVTGGTQYF. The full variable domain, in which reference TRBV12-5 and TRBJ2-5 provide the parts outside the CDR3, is DARVTQTPRHKVTEMGQEVTMRCQPILGHNTVFWYRQTMMQGLELLAYFRNRAPLDDSGMPKDRFSAEMPDATLATLKIQPSEPRDSAVYFCASGSLVTGGTQYFGPGTRLLVL.

CDR3 bases: TGTGCCAGCAGTTCGGAGGAGACCCAGTACTTC. It is translated as CASSSEETQYF. The chain has TRBV2 and TRBJ2-5; D is unresolved. V shed 5 bases and J shed 5 bases, with 6 bases lying between them. CDR1 is SNHLY, CDR2 FYNNEI, per germline. This CDR3 comprises 11 residues.

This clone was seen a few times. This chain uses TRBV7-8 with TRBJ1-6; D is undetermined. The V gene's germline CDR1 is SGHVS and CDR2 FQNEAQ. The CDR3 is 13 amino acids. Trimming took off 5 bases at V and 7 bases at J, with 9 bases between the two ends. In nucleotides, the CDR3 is TGTGCCAGCAGCCCAGTTCGCAATTCACCCCTCCACTTT. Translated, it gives CASSPVRNSPLHF. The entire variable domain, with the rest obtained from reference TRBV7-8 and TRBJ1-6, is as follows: GAGVSQSPRYKVAKRGQDVALRCDPISGHVSLFWYQQALGQGPEFLTYFQNEAQLDKSGLPSDRFFAERPEGSVSTLKIQRTQQEDSAVYLCASSPVRNSPLHFGNGTRLTVT.